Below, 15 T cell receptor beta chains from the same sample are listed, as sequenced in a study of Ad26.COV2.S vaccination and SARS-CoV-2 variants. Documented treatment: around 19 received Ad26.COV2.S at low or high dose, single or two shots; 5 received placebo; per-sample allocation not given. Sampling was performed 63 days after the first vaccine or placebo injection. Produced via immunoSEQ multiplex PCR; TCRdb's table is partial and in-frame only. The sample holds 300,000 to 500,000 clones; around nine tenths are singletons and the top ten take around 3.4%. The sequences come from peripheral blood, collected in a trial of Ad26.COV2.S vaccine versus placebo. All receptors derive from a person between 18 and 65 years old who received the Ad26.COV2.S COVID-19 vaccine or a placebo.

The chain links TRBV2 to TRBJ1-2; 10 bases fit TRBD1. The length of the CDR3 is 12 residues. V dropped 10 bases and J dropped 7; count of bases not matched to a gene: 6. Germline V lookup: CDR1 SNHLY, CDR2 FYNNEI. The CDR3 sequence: CATGQGVGGYTF. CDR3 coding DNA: TGTGCCACTGGACAGGGGGTCGGTGGCTACACCTTC.

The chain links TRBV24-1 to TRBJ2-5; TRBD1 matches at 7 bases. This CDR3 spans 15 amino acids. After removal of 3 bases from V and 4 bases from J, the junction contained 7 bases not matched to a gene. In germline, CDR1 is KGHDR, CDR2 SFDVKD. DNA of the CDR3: TGTGCCACCAGTGATCCAACGACAGGGAGAGAGACCCAGTACTTC. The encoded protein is CATSDPTTGRETQYF.

CDR3 residues: CASSTGTGQHF. CDR3 DNA sequence: TGTGCCAGTAGTACCGGGACAGGCCAGCATTTT. The V gene is TRBV19, the J gene TRBJ1-5, with 8 bases matching TRBD1. CDR1 and CDR2 from the germline V gene are LNHDA and SQIVND (reference sequence). The CDR3 runs to 11 residues. Trimming took 4 bases from V and 12 from J; bases not matched to a gene: 2.

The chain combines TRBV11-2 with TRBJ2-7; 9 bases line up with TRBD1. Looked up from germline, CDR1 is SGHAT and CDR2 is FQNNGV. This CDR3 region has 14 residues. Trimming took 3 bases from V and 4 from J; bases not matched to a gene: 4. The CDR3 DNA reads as TGTGCCAGCAGCTTCCGGGACAGGGAATACGAGCAGTACTTC. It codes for CASSFRDREYEQYF.

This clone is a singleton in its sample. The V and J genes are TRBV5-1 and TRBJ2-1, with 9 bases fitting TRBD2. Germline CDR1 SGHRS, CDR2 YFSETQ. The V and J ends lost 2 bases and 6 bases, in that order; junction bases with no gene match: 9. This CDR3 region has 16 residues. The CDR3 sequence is CASSFTIWRGGNEQFF. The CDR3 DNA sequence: TGCGCCAGCAGCTTCACCATTTGGCGGGGGGGCAATGAGCAGTTCTTC.

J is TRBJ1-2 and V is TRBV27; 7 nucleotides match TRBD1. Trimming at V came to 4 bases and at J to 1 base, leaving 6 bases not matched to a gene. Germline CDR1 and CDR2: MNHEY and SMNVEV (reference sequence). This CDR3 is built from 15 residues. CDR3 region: CASSSTGVGNYGYTF. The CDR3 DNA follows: TGTGCCAGCAGTTCCACAGGGGTGGGTAACTATGGCTACACCTTC.

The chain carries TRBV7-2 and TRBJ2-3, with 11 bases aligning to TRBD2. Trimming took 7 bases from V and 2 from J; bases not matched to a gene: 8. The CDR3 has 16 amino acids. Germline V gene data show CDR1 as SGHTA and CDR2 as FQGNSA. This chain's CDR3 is CASILTSGTATDTQYF. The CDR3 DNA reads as TGTGCCAGCATCTTGACTAGCGGGACAGCCACAGATACGCAGTATTTT.

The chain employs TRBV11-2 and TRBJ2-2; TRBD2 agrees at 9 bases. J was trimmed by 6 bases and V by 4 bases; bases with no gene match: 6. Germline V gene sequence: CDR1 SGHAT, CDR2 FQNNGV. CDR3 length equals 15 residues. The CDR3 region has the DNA TGTGCCAGCAGCTCCGGAGCGGGGGGCGCCGGGGAGCTGTTTTTT. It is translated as CASSSGAGGAGELFF. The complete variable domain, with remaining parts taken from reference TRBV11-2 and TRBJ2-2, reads EAGVAQSPRYKIIEKRQSVAFWCNPISGHATLYWYQQILGQGPKLLIQFQNNGVVDDSQLPKDRFSAERLKGVDSTLKIQPAKLEDSAVYLCASSSGAGGAGELFFGEGSRLTVL.

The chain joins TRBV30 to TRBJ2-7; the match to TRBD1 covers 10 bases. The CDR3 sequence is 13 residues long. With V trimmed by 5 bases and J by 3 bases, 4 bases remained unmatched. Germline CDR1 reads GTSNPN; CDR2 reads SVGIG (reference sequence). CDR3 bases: TGTGCCTGGGGGACAGGGGATGACTACGAGCAGTACTTC. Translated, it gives CAWGTGDDYEQYF.

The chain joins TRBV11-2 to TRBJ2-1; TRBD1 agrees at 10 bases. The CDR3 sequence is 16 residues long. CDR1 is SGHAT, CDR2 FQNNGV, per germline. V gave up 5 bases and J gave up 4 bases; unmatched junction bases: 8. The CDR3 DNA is TGTGCCAGCAGCCGACCGACAGGGGGCAAGTACAATGAGCAGTTCTTC. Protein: CASSRPTGGKYNEQFF. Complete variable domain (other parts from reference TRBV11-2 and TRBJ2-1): EAGVAQSPRYKIIEKRQSVAFWCNPISGHATLYWYQQILGQGPKLLIQFQNNGVVDDSQLPKDRFSAERLKGVDSTLKIQPAKLEDSAVYLCASSRPTGGKYNEQFFGPGTRLTVL.

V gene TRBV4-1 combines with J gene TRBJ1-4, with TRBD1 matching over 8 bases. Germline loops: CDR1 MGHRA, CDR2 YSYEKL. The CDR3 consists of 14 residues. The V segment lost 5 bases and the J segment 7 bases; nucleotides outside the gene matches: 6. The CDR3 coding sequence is TGCGCCAGCAGCTTGACAGGGGTTGGTGAAAAACTGTTTTTT. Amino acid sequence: CASSLTGVGEKLFF.

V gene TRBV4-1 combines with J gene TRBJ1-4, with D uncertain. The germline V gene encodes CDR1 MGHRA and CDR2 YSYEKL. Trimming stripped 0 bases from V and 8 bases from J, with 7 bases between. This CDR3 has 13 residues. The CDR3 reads CASSQDRGEKLFF. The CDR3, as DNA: TGCGCCAGCAGCCAAGATCGTGGGGAAAAACTGTTTTTT.

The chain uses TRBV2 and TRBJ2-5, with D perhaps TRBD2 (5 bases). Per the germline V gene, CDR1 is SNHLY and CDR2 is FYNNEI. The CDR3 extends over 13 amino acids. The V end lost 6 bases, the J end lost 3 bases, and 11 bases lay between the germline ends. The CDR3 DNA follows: TGTGCCAGCAGGCGGGCTAGTGAAGAGACCCAGTACTTC. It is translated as CASRRASEETQYF.

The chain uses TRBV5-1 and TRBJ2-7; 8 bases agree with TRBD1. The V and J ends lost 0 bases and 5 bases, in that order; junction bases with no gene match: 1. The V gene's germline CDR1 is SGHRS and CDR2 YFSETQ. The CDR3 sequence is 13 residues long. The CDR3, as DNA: TGCGCCAGCAGCTTGGCACAGGGGGACGAGCAGTACTTC. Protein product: CASSLAQGDEQYF.

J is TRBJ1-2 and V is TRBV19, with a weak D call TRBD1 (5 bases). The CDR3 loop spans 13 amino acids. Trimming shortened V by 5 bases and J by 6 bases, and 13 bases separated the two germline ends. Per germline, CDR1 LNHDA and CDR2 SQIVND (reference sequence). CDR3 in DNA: TGTGCCAGTAGTCCCACAGGTGGTGATGGCTACACCTTC. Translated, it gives CASSPTGGDGYTF. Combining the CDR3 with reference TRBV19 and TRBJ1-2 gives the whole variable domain DGGITQSPKYLFRKEGQNVTLSCEQNLNHDAMYWYRQDPGQGLRLIYYSQIVNDFQKGDIAEGYSVSREKKESFPLTVTSAQKNPTAFYLCASSPTGGDGYTFGSGTRLTVV.